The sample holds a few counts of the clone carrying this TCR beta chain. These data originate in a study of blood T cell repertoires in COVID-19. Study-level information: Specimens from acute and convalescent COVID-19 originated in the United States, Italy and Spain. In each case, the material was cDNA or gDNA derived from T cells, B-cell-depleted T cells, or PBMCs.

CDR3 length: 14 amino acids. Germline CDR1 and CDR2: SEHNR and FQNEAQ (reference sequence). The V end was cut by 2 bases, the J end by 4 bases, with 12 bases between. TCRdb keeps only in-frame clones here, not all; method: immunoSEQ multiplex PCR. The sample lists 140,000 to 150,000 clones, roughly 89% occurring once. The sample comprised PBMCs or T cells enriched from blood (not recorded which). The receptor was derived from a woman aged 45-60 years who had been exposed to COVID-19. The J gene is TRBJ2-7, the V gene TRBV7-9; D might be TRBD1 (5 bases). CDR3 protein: CASSLNQGGYEQYF. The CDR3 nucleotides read TGTGCCAGCAGCTTAAACCAGGGTGGGTACGAGCAGTACTTC.